This T cell receptor beta chain was identified during a study of blood T cell repertoires in COVID-19. On the study more broadly: Collection of acute and convalescent COVID-19 samples took place in the United States, Italy and Spain.

Original analysis: Scientists estimated how many nucleated cells there were by amplifying reference gene primers. Clones were sequenced by immunoSEQ multiplex PCR, and TCRdb holds only the in-frame ones, with some missing. That table gives V, J and clone size, and the DNA gave D and trimming. The sample has more than 150,000 clones, over 80% seen once. The receptor was isolated from a woman between 35 and 50 years old with acute or convalescent COVID-19. The sequenced material came from peripheral blood.

The CDR3 coding sequence is TGCGCCAGCAGCTTAGGAGGCGGGAGAACCTACGAGCAGTACTTC. Protein product: CASSLGGGRTYEQYF. The chain is built from TRBV5-1 and TRBJ2-7, with 7 bases that match TRBD2. The CDR3 has 15 amino acids. The germline gives CDR1 SGHRS, CDR2 YFSETQ. V was pared by 2 bases and J by 2 bases, with 7 bases of the junction left unmatched.